These 15 T cell receptor beta chains were all obtained from the same sample, sequenced in a study of blood T cell repertoires in COVID-19. Some clones are missing from TCRdb's copy, which holds only in-frame ones; the method was immunoSEQ multiplex PCR. The sample comprises 160,000 or so clones, 65% to 90% of which are singletons, and more than 1.5% rests with the top ten. The sequenced material came from peripheral blood. The receptors were sampled from a human donor in a cohort sampled during active COVID-19.

This CDR3 reads CASSPRGARDTEAFF. The CDR3 DNA reads TGTGCCAGCAGCCCACGCGGGGCCCGTGACACTGAAGCTTTCTTT. This sequence joins TRBV9 and TRBJ1-1; D is possibly TRBD1 (5 bases). Per the germline V gene, CDR1 is SGDLS and CDR2 is YYNGEE. V was clipped by 4 bases and J by 3 bases, with 16 bases between them. This CDR3 is built from 15 residues.

The chain combines TRBV7-2 with TRBJ2-3; possibly TRBD2 for D (5 bases). The germline V gene encodes CDR1 SGHTA and CDR2 FQGNSA. This CDR3 has 14 residues. Trimming removed 4 bases at V and 11 bases at J, with 19 bases between. CDR3 sequence reads: CASSSRLREPRQYF. The CDR3 bases are TGTGCCAGCAGCTCCCGACTAAGGGAGCCGAGGCAGTATTTT.

This clone was observed a handful of times. J is TRBJ2-7 and V is TRBV7-9, with D possibly being TRBD1 (6 bases). From germline, CDR1 is SEHNR and CDR2 FQNEAQ (reference sequence). The CDR3 totals 15 residues. Trimming cost V 5 bases and J 4 bases, with 18 bases left between them. The DNA for the CDR3 is TGTGCCAGCAGCCTTGAGAGGACAGCACATTACGAGCAGTACTTC. It translates to CASSLERTAHYEQYF.

This clone was seen a handful of times. The chain combines TRBV11-3 with TRBJ2-1, with TRBD2 identical over 7 bases. CDR3 length: 15 amino acids. The germline gives CDR1 SGHNT, CDR2 YENEEA. The V segment lost 1 base and the J segment 3 bases; nucleotides outside the gene matches: 3. The DNA of the CDR3 is TGTGCCAGCAGCTTAGGCCTAGCGGACTACAATGAGCAGTTCTTC. This codes for CASSLGLADYNEQFF. Drawing the rest from reference TRBV11-3 and TRBJ2-1, the complete variable domain is EAGVVQSPRYKIIEKKQPVAFWCNPISGHNTLYWYLQNLGQGPELLIRYENEEAVDDSQLPKDRFSAERLKGVDSTLKIQPAELGDSAVYLCASSLGLADYNEQFFGPGTRLTVL.

This chain links TRBV11-2 with TRBJ2-7; 7 bases map to TRBD1. The CDR3 covers 15 residues. The V gene's germline CDR1 is SGHAT and CDR2 FQNNGV. J gave up 2 bases and V 3 bases, and 7 bases lay outside the gene matches. CDR3 residues: CASSFVQGPTYEQYF. The CDR3 region has the DNA TGTGCCAGCAGCTTTGTACAGGGGCCCACCTACGAGCAGTACTTC. Complete variable domain (other parts from reference TRBV11-2 and TRBJ2-7): EAGVAQSPRYKIIEKRQSVAFWCNPISGHATLYWYQQILGQGPKLLIQFQNNGVVDDSQLPKDRFSAERLKGVDSTLKIQPAKLEDSAVYLCASSFVQGPTYEQYFGPGTRLTVT.

The J gene is TRBJ1-5, the V gene TRBV20-1; D not certain. V was trimmed by 3 bases and J by 0 bases, leaving 12 bases between them. The germline V gene encodes CDR1 DFQATT and CDR2 SNEGSKA (reference sequence). CDR3 length: 15 residues. DNA of the CDR3: TGCAGTGCTAGTCTGGCCCTTAATAGCAATCAGCCCCAGCATTTT. As protein: CSASLALNSNQPQHF.

This clone appeared once. The gene calls are TRBV9 and TRBJ1-5; TRBD1 agrees at 10 bases. CDR3 length: 13 residues. CDR1 is SGDLS and CDR2 is YYNGEE in the germline V gene. V shed 8 bases and J 6 bases; nucleotides not matched to a gene: 5. CDR3 residues: CARDRGPGQPQHF. CDR3 coding DNA: TGTGCCAGAGACAGGGGGCCGGGTCAGCCCCAGCATTTT.

The chain carries TRBV10-3 and TRBJ1-1, with D possibly being TRBD1 (5 bases). The CDR3 extends over 12 amino acids. The V and J ends lost 11 bases and 8 bases respectively, with 18 bases between them. Per germline, CDR1 ENHRY and CDR2 SYGVKD. CDR3 bases: TGTGCCGTTTCCACTAGGGGACTAGAAGCTTTCTTT. It codes for CAVSTRGLEAFF.

This clone was recorded a few times. The rearrangement links TRBV14 to TRBJ2-1; 9 bases are shared with TRBD2. CDR1 and CDR2 from the germline V gene are SGHDN and FVKESK. V shed 4 bases and J 4 bases; nucleotides not matched to a gene: 2. This CDR3 is 14 amino acids long. DNA for the CDR3: TGTGCCAGCAGCCCCACTAGCGGGTACAATGAGCAGTTCTTC. Protein: CASSPTSGYNEQFF.

The chain combines TRBV3-1 (or the pseudogene TRBV3-2) with TRBJ2-1; D may be TRBD2 (7 bases). With 1 base removed from V and 6 bases from J, the gap between germline ends came to 16 bases. Germline V gives CDR1 LGHDT, CDR2 YNNKEL (reference sequence). The CDR3 extends over 16 amino acids. The CDR3 region is CASSQGVGGGLNEQFF. The CDR3 nucleotides read TGTGCCAGCAGCCAAGGGGTGGGCGGGGGCCTCAATGAGCAGTTCTTC.

V gene TRBV15 combines with J gene TRBJ1-3; 7 bases agree with TRBD1. The CDR3 length is 16 residues. Germline values: CDR1 LNHNV, CDR2 YYDKDF (reference sequence). Trimming at V came to 1 base and at J to 4 bases, leaving 7 bases not matched to a gene. The DNA for the CDR3 is TGTGCCACCAGCAGAGCACTACAGGGGCTGGGAAACACCATATATTTT. It translates to CATSRALQGLGNTIYF. The full variable domain, its missing parts supplied by reference TRBV15 and TRBJ1-3, is DAMVIQNPRYQVTQFGKPVTLSCSQTLNHNVMYWYQQKSSQAPKLLFHYYDKDFNNEADTPDNFQSRRPNTSFCFLDIRSPGLGDTAMYLCATSRALQGLGNTIYFGEGSWLTVV.

The CDR3: CASSQGGRDSRDGYTF. Here the CDR3 DNA reads TGTGCCAGCAGCCAAGGCGGCAGGGACTCTCGCGATGGCTACACCTTC. This chain connects TRBV3-1 (or the pseudogene TRBV3-2) to TRBJ1-2; a weak D match, TRBD1 (5 bases). The germline V gene has CDR1 LGHDT and CDR2 YNNKEL (reference sequence). The V end was cut by 1 base, the J end by 6 bases, with 18 bases between. The CDR3 runs to 16 residues.

The chain combines TRBV9 with TRBJ1-5, with a possible D match to TRBD1 (6 bases). V lost 0 bases to trimming and J lost 4 bases, with 14 bases between them. Per germline, CDR1 SGDLS and CDR2 YYNGEE. This CDR3 is 16 amino acids long. CDR3 in DNA: TGTGCCAGCAGCGTAGAGGGGGTTTGTGAGAATCAGCCCCAGCATTTT. Protein sequence: CASSVEGVCENQPQHF.

This chain connects TRBV7-3 to TRBJ2-1; D ambiguous. Germline CDR1 is SGHTA and CDR2 is FQGTGA. V was pared by 2 bases and J by 0 bases, with 11 bases between. The CDR3 consists of 16 residues. The CDR3 bases are TGTGCCAGCAGCTTAGATCGGGTGAGCTCCTACAATGAGCAGTTCTTC. Translated: CASSLDRVSSYNEQFF.

CDR3 DNA sequence: TGTGCCAGCACCCCGGGGGACACCGGGGAGCTGTTTTTT. Residues: CASTPGDTGELFF. This chain uses TRBV7-3 with TRBJ2-2; tentatively, D is TRBD2 (6 bases). The length of the CDR3 is 13 residues. Trimming took off 7 bases at V and 3 bases at J, with 9 bases between the two ends. Germline V CDR1 and CDR2: SGHTA, FQGTGA.